These T cell receptor beta chains were read from a single sample in a study of blood T cell repertoires in COVID-19. Libraries were prepared by immunoSEQ multiplex PCR; TCRdb keeps only in-frame clonotypes and omits some of them. The data hold 150,000 to 180,000 clones, with 76% observed a single time. The sequenced sample was peripheral blood. The receptors come from a woman over 75 with acute or convalescent COVID-19. Each CDR3 is given with its conserved first and last residue. Fields, in order: D gene, V gene, clone size, J gene, CDR3 DNA, CDR3 protein. The D gene is left open where the match is weak. Only some rows state a clone size, as once, few, many or a class for expanded clones.

TRBD1	TRBV6-5	-	TRBJ2-2	TGTGCCAGCTCCTTGGGACAGGGAGACACCGGGGAGCTGTTTTTT	CASSLGQGDTGELFF
-	TRBV20-1	-	TRBJ2-1	TGCAGTGCTAGTAATGGGGGTAGCGGCTACAATGAGCAGTTCTTC	CSASNGGSGYNEQFF
-	TRBV4-2	-	TRBJ1-5	TGTGCCAGCAGCCAGACTACCGGGACTCCATGGGGTCAGCCCCAGCATTTT	CASSQTTGTPWGQPQHF
TRBD1	TRBV18	-	TRBJ2-3	TGTGCCAGCTCACCACAGGGGGCCCCAGATACGCAGTATTTT	CASSPQGAPDTQYF
TRBD1	TRBV28	-	TRBJ2-7	TGTGCCAGCAGCGGCGGGACAGGGAAAGCGTCCTACGAGCAGTACTTC	CASSGGTGKASYEQYF
TRBD2	TRBV7-3	once	TRBJ2-1	TGTGCCAGCAGCTCGGTAGCGGGAGTTGGAAATGAGCAGTTCTTC	CASSSVAGVGNEQFF
-	TRBV11-3	-	TRBJ2-2	TGTGCCAGCAGCTTATCCCGGGGAGGCACCGGGGAGCTGTTTTTT	CASSLSRGGTGELFF
-	TRBV6-1	-	TRBJ1-3	TGTGCCAGCAGTGAAGTAGGGGCAGTCAGTAACACCATATATTTT	CASSEVGAVSNTIYF
TRBD1	TRBV2	-	TRBJ1-3	TGTGCCAGCACACCCGGGACAGGGGAAAACACCATATATTTT	CASTPGTGENTIYF
-	TRBV19	-	TRBJ2-3	TGTGCCAGTAGTATTTCTGATACGCAGTATTTT	CASSISDTQYF
-	TRBV29-1	-	TRBJ1-3	TGCAGCGTCGAATCGGGTTCTGGAAACACCATATATTTT	CSVESGSGNTIYF
TRBD2	TRBV3-1/TRBV3-2	-	TRBJ2-7	TGTGCCAGCAGCCAAGGCGGACTAGCTTGGAACGAGCAGTACTTC	CASSQGGLAWNEQYF
-	TRBV6-5	-	TRBJ1-5	TGTGCCAGCAGTTACCAAGACAGTCAGCCCCAGCATTTT	CASSYQDSQPQHF
-	TRBV10-2	-	TRBJ1-1	TGCGCCAGCACGGCACAGGGGAACACTGAAGCTTTCTTT	CASTAQGNTEAFF
-	TRBV5-1	-	TRBJ1-6	TGCGCCAGCAGCTTGGGAGACACCTTTTCACCCCTCCACTTT	CASSLGDTFSPLHF
-	TRBV7-8	-	TRBJ2-7	TGTGCCAGCAGCTTAGGGGGAGGAGCCTACGAGCAGTACTTC	CASSLGGGAYEQYF
-	TRBV20-1	-	TRBJ2-4	TGCAGTGCTAGGGGCCACATTCAGTACTTC	CSARGHIQYF
-	TRBV2	-	TRBJ2-1	TGTGCCAGCAGTTTAGCACAGCAGTTCTTC	CASSLAQQFF
-	TRBV5-6	few	TRBJ1-5	TGTGCCAGCAGGCTGATGGAGCGGGGGCCCCAGCATTTT	CASRLMERGPQHF
-	TRBV19	-	TRBJ2-7	TGTGCCAGTAGCGTAGCGCCCCACTCCTACGAGCAGTACTTC	CASSVAPHSYEQYF
TRBD1	TRBV5-4	few	TRBJ1-2	TGTGCCAGCAGCCCGGACAGGGCTGGCTACACCTTC	CASSPDRAGYTF
-	TRBV14	-	TRBJ1-1	TGTGCCAGCAGCCAAGCTCCCAGGGGCACTGAAGCTTTCTTT	CASSQAPRGTEAFF
TRBD2	TRBV11-1	-	TRBJ2-1	TGTGCCAGCAGTCTCGGGACTAGCGCGTACAATGAGCAGTTCTTC	CASSLGTSAYNEQFF
-	TRBV18	-	TRBJ1-1	TGTGCCAGCTCACCCACAAGTAACACTGAAGCTTTCTTT	CASSPTSNTEAFF
-	TRBV6-5	-	TRBJ1-1	TGTGCCAGCAGTTACTCGGACCCGCGGGACACTGAAGCTTTCTTT	CASSYSDPRDTEAFF
-	TRBV9	-	TRBJ2-7	TGTGCCAGCAGCGTCGACAGCCGTCCGTCCTACGAGCAGTACTTC	CASSVDSRPSYEQYF
-	TRBV9	few	TRBJ2-3	TGTGCCAGCAGCACTCATAGAGCGGCTAGCACAGATACGCAGTATTTT	CASSTHRAASTDTQYF
TRBD1	TRBV6-5	-	TRBJ1-5	TGTGCCAGCAGTAGAAGACAGGGAGGTTCTCAGCCCCAGCATTTT	CASSRRQGGSQPQHF
TRBD1	TRBV2	-	TRBJ1-4	TGTGCCAGCCTTAAACAGGGGGCGAATGAAAAACTGTTTTTT	CASLKQGANEKLFF
-	TRBV9	-	TRBJ1-3	TGTGCCAGCAGCACCCTACCAATCTCTGGAAACACCATATATTTT	CASSTLPISGNTIYF
-	TRBV5-1	-	TRBJ1-2	TGCGCCAGCGGGCTACCTCTGGGAGTTAACTATGGCTACACCTTC	CASGLPLGVNYGYTF
-	TRBV30	-	TRBJ2-2	TGTGCCTGGAGTCCTCCAAGGGGGGGAACGACCGGGGAGCTGTTTTTT	CAWSPPRGGTTGELFF
TRBD1	TRBV24-1	-	TRBJ2-5	TGTGCCACCAGGACAGGGGAGACCCAGTACTTC	CATRTGETQYF
-	TRBV19	-	TRBJ1-1	TGTGCCAGTAAGACTTGGGACAACATGAACACTGAAGCTTTCTTT	CASKTWDNMNTEAFF
TRBD1	TRBV6-5	-	TRBJ2-7	TGTGCCAGCCCTGGACAGTGGGCAGGGGGCGAGCAGTACTTC	CASPGQWAGGEQYF
-	TRBV3-1/TRBV3-2	once	TRBJ1-1	TGTGCCAGCAGCCAAAGAGGAATGAACACTGAAGCTTTCTTT	CASSQRGMNTEAFF
-	TRBV24-1	many	TRBJ1-2	TGTGCCACCAGTACGGAGCGGGGGCTAAACTATGGCTACACCTTC	CATSTERGLNYGYTF
-	TRBV7-2	-	TRBJ1-5	TGTGCCAGCACCATTAACAACCAGCCCCAGCATTTT	CASTINNQPQHF
TRBD2	TRBV20-1	-	TRBJ2-3	TGCAGTGCTAGTCCCTCGGGGGGGATAGATACGCAGTATTTT	CSASPSGGIDTQYF
TRBD1	TRBV3-1/TRBV3-2	-	TRBJ1-2	TGTGCCAGCAGCCGTGGGACAGGGGAGGTCTACACCTTC	CASSRGTGEVYTF
TRBD2	TRBV5-1	-	TRBJ2-1	TGCGCCAGCCAAGGACTAGCGGGGCTTAATGAGCAGTTCTTC	CASQGLAGLNEQFF
TRBD1	TRBV11-2	-	TRBJ1-6	TGTGCCAGCAGCTTAGAGGACAGGGAAAATTCACCCCTCCACTTT	CASSLEDRENSPLHF
TRBD2	TRBV7-7	few	TRBJ2-3	TGTGCCAGCAGCTTGGGCGGGAGTCGGGGCACAGATACGCAGTATTTT	CASSLGGSRGTDTQYF
TRBD1	TRBV10-1	-	TRBJ1-6	TGCGCCAGCAGTGGGGGGACAGGGAATTCACCCCTCCACTTT	CASSGGTGNSPLHF
-	TRBV4-1	once	TRBJ1-5	TGCGCCAGCAGCCGCGGGGACGGTTCTAATCAGCCCCAGCATTTT	CASSRGDGSNQPQHF
-	TRBV9	-	TRBJ2-7	TGTGCCAGCAGCGGCGGGACGGCAAGCTCCTACGAGCAGTACTTC	CASSGGTASSYEQYF
TRBD1	TRBV30	-	TRBJ2-2	TGTGCCCGTGGGACAGACTCGAACACCGGGGAGCTGTTTTTT	CARGTDSNTGELFF
-	TRBV12-5	-	TRBJ1-4	TGTGCTAGTGGACCCGGGAAAACCAATGAAAAACTGTTTTTT	CASGPGKTNEKLFF
-	TRBV18	few	TRBJ1-5	TGTGCCAGCTCACCCGCCAGGGCCCCCCAGCCCCAGCATTTT	CASSPARAPQPQHF